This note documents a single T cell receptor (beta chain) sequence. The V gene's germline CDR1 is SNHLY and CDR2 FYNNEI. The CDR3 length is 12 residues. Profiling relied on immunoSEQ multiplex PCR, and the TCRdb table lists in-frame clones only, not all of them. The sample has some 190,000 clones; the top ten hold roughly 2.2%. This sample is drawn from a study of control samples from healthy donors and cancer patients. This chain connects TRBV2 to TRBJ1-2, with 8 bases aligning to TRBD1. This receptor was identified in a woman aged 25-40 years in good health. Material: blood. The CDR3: CARTGSGYGYTF. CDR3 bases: TGTGCGAGGACAGGGAGTGGCTATGGCTACACCTTC.